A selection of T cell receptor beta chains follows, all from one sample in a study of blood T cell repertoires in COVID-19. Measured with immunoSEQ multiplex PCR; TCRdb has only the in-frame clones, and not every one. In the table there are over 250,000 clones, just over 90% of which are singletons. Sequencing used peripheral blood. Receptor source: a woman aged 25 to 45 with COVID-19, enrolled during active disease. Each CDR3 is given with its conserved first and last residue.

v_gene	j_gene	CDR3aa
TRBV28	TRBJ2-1	CASSLPSSGVGNEQFF
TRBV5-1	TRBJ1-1	CASSTTTGLVTEAFF
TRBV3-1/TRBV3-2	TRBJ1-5	CASSHDLNQPQHF
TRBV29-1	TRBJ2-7	CSVALTYEQYF
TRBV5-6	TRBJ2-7	CASSLSGPVRPEQYF
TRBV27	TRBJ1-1	CASSRGGGPEAFF
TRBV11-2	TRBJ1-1	CASSSHREIRTEAFF
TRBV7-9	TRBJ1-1	CASSLEGPNTEAFF
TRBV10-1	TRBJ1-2	CASSETGDYGYTF
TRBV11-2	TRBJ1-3	CASSGTAGNTIYF
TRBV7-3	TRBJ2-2	CASSLTLTGGGELFF
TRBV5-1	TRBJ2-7	CASSLGEGIYEQYF
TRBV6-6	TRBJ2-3	CASKLGDRSTDTQYF
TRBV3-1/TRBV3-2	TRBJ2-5	CASSQGRGVGETQYF
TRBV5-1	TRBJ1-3	CASSPGQGTNTIYF
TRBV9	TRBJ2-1	CASSVRSQNNEQFF
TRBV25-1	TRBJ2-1	CASSEYTTEPQFF
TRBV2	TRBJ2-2	CASSSGTNTGELFF
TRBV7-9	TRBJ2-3	CASSTRDLSTDTQYF
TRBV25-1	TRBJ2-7	CASRPGQGSYEQYF
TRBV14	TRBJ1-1	CASSQVGARKNTEAFF
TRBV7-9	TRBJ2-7	CASSPLGQGTYEQYF
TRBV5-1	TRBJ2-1	CASSLEAGGSNEQFF
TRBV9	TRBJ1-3	CASSVATRENTIYF
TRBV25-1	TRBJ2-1	CASSDTGTSGHEQFF
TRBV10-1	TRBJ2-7	CASGNRDVPQYF
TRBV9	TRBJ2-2	CASSVAWAGVETGELFF
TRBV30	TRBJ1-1	CAWSQGKNTEAFF
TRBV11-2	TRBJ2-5	CASSSGNSGETQYF
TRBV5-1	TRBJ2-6	CASSLIYPGAGANVLTF
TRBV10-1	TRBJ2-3	CASSESYKTDTQYF
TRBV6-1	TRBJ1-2	CASSEVGGGYGYTF
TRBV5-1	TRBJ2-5	CASSLSYQETQYF
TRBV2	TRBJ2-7	CASRRVGNEQYF
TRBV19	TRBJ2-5	CASSTRQVQETQYF
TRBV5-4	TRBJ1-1	CASSLRRAGAEAFF
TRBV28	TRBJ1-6	CASSFQGWNSPLHF
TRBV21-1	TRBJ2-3	CASSNLSGPLSDTQYF
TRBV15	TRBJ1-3	CATSSQNRGLDSGNTIYF
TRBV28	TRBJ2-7	CASSLSGVKDEQYF
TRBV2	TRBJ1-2	CASGGARTDYGYTF
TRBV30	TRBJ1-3	CAWGGGHSGNTIYF
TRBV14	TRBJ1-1	CASSRRDGGYTEAFF
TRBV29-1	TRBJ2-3	CSVIEGPGGTDTQYF
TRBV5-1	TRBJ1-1	CASNERQGQSEAFF